These T cell receptor beta chains were read from a single sample in a study of blood T cells in healthy people across ages. MiXCR, applied by TCRdb to the 5' RACE reads, yields one record per CDR3 protein. This table has approximately 810,000 distinct CDR3 sequences, under 40% appearing once. Sequenced sample: blood. These receptors came from a man between 18 and 29 years old in good health. CDR3s include the opening cysteine and the closing phenylalanine or tryptophan. D genes are given only for firm matches. Clone size is given for some rows only: seen once, a few or many times, or a class if the clone is expanded.

TRBD1	TRBJ1-4	TRBV12-3/TRBV12-4	.	TGTGCCAGCAGTTTGGGCAGGGGGGAAGAAAAACTGTTTTTT	CASSLGRGEEKLFF
.	TRBJ1-5	TRBV7-8	.	TGTGCCAGCAGCGCCGACAGTTTGGGGCAGCCCCAGCATTTT	CASSADSLGQPQHF
TRBD2	TRBJ2-2	TRBV20-1	.	TGCAGTGCTAAGGGACTAGCGGGGGTTACACCGAACACCGGGGAGCTGTTTTTT	CSAKGLAGVTPNTGELFF
TRBD2	TRBJ2-1	TRBV27	few	TGTGCCAGCACATTACGTCATCCCGGGGGGGGTGAGCAGTTCTTC	CASTLRHPGGGEQFF
TRBD2	TRBJ2-3	TRBV5-1	once	TGCGCCAGCAGCCCCAGCGGGGGGATCCCTAGCACAGATACGCAGTATTTT	CASSPSGGIPSTDTQYF
TRBD2	TRBJ2-5	TRBV5-1	few	TGCGCCAGCAGCTTGGAGGATAGCGGGGGGGCAGAGACCCAGTACTTC	CASSLEDSGGAETQYF
.	TRBJ1-2	TRBV20-1	.	TGCAGTTCCCTAGCCCCTGCCACTAACCCCAGAACCGGGCAAGGCTATGGCTACACCTTC	CSSLAPATNPRTGQGYGYTF
TRBD1	TRBJ2-3	TRBV5-5	.	TGTGCCAGCGGCTTGGGACAGGTCCAGGATACGCAGTATTTT	CASGLGQVQDTQYF
.	TRBJ2-3	TRBV12-3/TRBV12-4	many	TGTGCCAGCAGGCTATCAGATACGCAGTATTTT	CASRLSDTQYF
.	TRBJ2-5	TRBV5-6	few	TGTGCCAGCAGCGTTACAGGGTCGGAGACCCAGTACTTC	CASSVTGSETQYF
.	TRBJ2-5	TRBV7-2	few	TGTGCCAGCAGCTTAGTAGGGCGGGGTAGTTATGGAAATGAGCAGTACTTC	CASSLVGRGSYGNEQYF
TRBD2	TRBJ2-7	TRBV12-3/TRBV12-4	.	TGTGCCAGCAGACTGGCGGGAGGGTTCGAGCAGTACTTC	CASRLAGGFEQYF
TRBD1	TRBJ2-7	TRBV28	few	TGTGCCAGCAGCTCTGACAGGGTCCGGGGTTTCCCCTCCTACGAGCAGTACTTC	CASSSDRVRGFPSYEQYF
.	TRBJ1-6	TRBV27	few	TGTGCCAGCACTCCCGGACAGTATAATTCACCCCTCCACTTT	CASTPGQYNSPLHF
TRBD2	TRBJ2-5	TRBV6-2/TRBV6-3	.	TGTGCCAGCAGTCAGACTAGCGGACAACAAGAGACCCAGTACTTC	CASSQTSGQQETQYF
.	TRBJ2-5	TRBV7-8	.	TGTGCCAGCAGTATGACAGTTAAAGAGACCCAGTACTTC	CASSMTVKETQYF
.	TRBJ2-3	TRBV27	.	TGTGCCAGCAGTTTATCCCGAGGAGGGGGCACAGATACGCAGTATTTT	CASSLSRGGGTDTQYF
.	TRBJ2-5	TRBV4-1	.	TGCGCCAGCAGCCAAGTAACAGGACAATACAATGAGCAGTACTTC	CASSQVTGQYNEQYF
.	TRBJ1-2	TRBV2	.	TGTGCCAGCAGCCGTTGGGACGTTGAAAACGGAGGCTACACCTTC	CASSRWDVENGGYTF
TRBD1	TRBJ2-5	TRBV7-2	.	TGTGCCAGCAGCTTGGTCCTACAGGGGACCCATGAGCAGTACTTC	CASSLVLQGTHEQYF
TRBD1	TRBJ2-7	TRBV12-3/TRBV12-4	few	TGTGCCAGCACCCCTGGGACAGGGGTGGCCTACGAGCAGTACTTC	CASTPGTGVAYEQYF
TRBD1	TRBJ2-1	TRBV6-6	many	TGTGCCAGCAGTTCGGGACAGGAAGGGAATGAGCAGTTCTTC	CASSSGQEGNEQFF